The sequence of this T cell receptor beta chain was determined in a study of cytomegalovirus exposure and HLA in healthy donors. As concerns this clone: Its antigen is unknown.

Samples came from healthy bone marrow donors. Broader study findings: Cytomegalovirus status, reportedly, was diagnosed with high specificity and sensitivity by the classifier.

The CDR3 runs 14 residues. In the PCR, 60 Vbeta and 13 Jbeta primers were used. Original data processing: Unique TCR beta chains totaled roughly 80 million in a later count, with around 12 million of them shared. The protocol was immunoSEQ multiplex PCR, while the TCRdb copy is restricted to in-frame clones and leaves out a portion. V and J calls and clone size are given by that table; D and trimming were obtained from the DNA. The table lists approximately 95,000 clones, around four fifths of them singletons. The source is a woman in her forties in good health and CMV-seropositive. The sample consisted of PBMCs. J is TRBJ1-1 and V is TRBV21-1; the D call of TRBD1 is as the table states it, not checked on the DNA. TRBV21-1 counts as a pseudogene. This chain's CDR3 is CASSGRDSDTEAFF. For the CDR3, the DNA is TGTGCCAGCAGCGGAAGGGACAGTGACACTGAAGCTTTCTTT.